Listed below are T cell receptor beta chains from one sample, sequenced in a study of beta chain features in type 1 diabetes. TCRdb's table, derived via immunoSEQ multiplex PCR, lists solely in-frame clones and lacks some. This table holds about 360,000 clones, roughly 12% found once. Sequencing was done on a sample of naive CD4+ T cells from blood. These receptors were obtained from a man aged 18 to 29 in good health. CDR3s include the opening cysteine and the closing phenylalanine or tryptophan. D genes are given only for firm matches. Clone size, where shown, is once, few, many, or a class for clones that have expanded.

V	size	J	D	DNA	CDR3
TRBV18	NA	TRBJ1-4	NA	TGTGCCAGCTCACCAGCGGGCGCTTATGAAAAACTGTTTTTT	CASSPAGAYEKLFF
TRBV7-2	few	TRBJ1-1	NA	TGTGCCAGCAGCTTAGCCAGGAGACGGGAGACTGAAGCTTTCTTT	CASSLARRRETEAFF
TRBV9	few	TRBJ1-4	NA	TGTGCCAGCAGCGTAAGAGGAGCGACTAATGAAAAACTGTTTTTT	CASSVRGATNEKLFF
TRBV28	few	TRBJ1-5	TRBD1	TGTGCCAGCAGTCCTCCGGGACAGGGGAATCAGCCCCAGCATTTT	CASSPPGQGNQPQHF
TRBV6-5	few	TRBJ2-7	NA	TGTGCCAGCAGTGACAGGTCCATGGGCATTGAGCAGTACTTC	CASSDRSMGIEQYF
TRBV4-2	few	TRBJ1-5	NA	TGTGCCAGCAGCCAAGATAGGGGGTCTCAGCCCCAGCATTTT	CASSQDRGSQPQHF
TRBV29-1	NA	TRBJ1-1	TRBD1	TGCAGCGCAAAGACAGGGGGCAAGACTGAAGCTTTCTTT	CSAKTGGKTEAFF
TRBV28	NA	TRBJ2-4	TRBD2	TGTGCCAGCAGTTTTTCCGGACTAGCGAGATCAGCCAAAAACATTCAGTACTTC	CASSFSGLARSAKNIQYF
TRBV28	few	TRBJ2-1	TRBD1	TGTGCCAGCAGTTTGACAGGGGGCGGTTTCAGTGAGCAGTTCTTC	CASSLTGGGFSEQFF
TRBV28	NA	TRBJ2-1	NA	TGTGCCAGCCTACTGCGGACAGACAACCTGTTCTTC	CASLLRTDNLFF
TRBV4-2	NA	TRBJ1-2	TRBD1	TGTGCCAGCAGCCAAGGGACAGGAAATGGCTACACCTTC	CASSQGTGNGYTF
TRBV7-8	NA	TRBJ2-7	TRBD1	TGTGCCAGCAGCCCCAGGGACAGTTCCTACGAGCAGTACTTC	CASSPRDSSYEQYF
TRBV28	few	TRBJ2-3	NA	TGTGCCAGCAATATGAGGGCCGGGGGAGCAGATACGCAGTATTTT	CASNMRAGGADTQYF
TRBV15	few	TRBJ2-1	NA	TGTGCCACCAGCAGAGATAGGAGATACAATGAGCAGTTCTTC	CATSRDRRYNEQFF
TRBV28	NA	TRBJ2-6	TRBD2	TGTGCCACCCAACTAGCGGGATATGGGGCCAACGTCCTGACTTTC	CATQLAGYGANVLTF
TRBV7-9	NA	TRBJ2-7	TRBD2	TGTGCCAGCAGCCGGACTAGCGCTACCTACGAGCAGTACTTC	CASSRTSATYEQYF
TRBV5-1	few	TRBJ2-5	NA	TGCGCCAGCAGCTTGGCAGCAGGGGATGAAGAGACCCAGTACTTC	CASSLAAGDEETQYF
TRBV7-9	many	TRBJ1-1	NA	TGTGCCAGCAGCATAAGATCGAGCACTGAAGCTTTCTTT	CASSIRSSTEAFF
TRBV4-2	NA	TRBJ2-7	NA	TGTGCCAGCAGCCAAGCCGTGGCGGATTACGAGCAGTACTTC	CASSQAVADYEQYF
TRBV7-3	NA	TRBJ2-5	NA	TGTGCCAGCAGCGGGGGGAACCAAGAGACCCAGTACTTC	CASSGGNQETQYF
TRBV7-2	few	TRBJ2-1	NA	TGTGCCAGCAGCTTAGGCCCCGACCCAAGGAGCAATGAGCAGTTCTTC	CASSLGPDPRSNEQFF
TRBV7-2	NA	TRBJ2-7	TRBD1	TGTGCCAGCAGCTTGACAGGGGTCTACGAGCAGTACTTC	CASSLTGVYEQYF
TRBV5-1	NA	TRBJ2-1	TRBD2	TGCGCCAGCAGCATTGGAGGACTAGCGGGAGTTTTAAATGAGCAGTTCTTC	CASSIGGLAGVLNEQFF
TRBV5-1	few	TRBJ2-3	TRBD2	TGCGCCAGCAGCTTTTCTGGGACTAGCGGGGGGTCAGATACGCAGTATTTT	CASSFSGTSGGSDTQYF
TRBV7-2	NA	TRBJ1-5	NA	TGTGCCAGCAGCTTAGCGTTCGGTAATCAGCCCCAGCATTTT	CASSLAFGNQPQHF
TRBV2	NA	TRBJ1-2	NA	TGTGCCAGCCGGCAGGACTATGGCTACACCTTC	CASRQDYGYTF
TRBV9	NA	TRBJ1-1	NA	TGTGCCAGCAGCTCGCGGACAGCCTTGAACACTGAAGCTTTCTTT	CASSSRTALNTEAFF
TRBV2	few	TRBJ1-5	TRBD1	TGTGCCAGCAGTACCGACAGGGCCCGGGATCAGCCCCAGCATTTT	CASSTDRARDQPQHF
TRBV7-3	NA	TRBJ2-2	TRBD1	TGTGCCAGCAGCTTCCGGACAGGGGAGACCGGGGAGCTGTTTTTT	CASSFRTGETGELFF
TRBV30	NA	TRBJ1-5	NA	TGTGCCTGGAGTGTACAGGGCCGGACCCCGCCCCAGCATTTT	CAWSVQGRTPPQHF
TRBV4-2	few	TRBJ1-6	NA	TGTGCCAGCAGCCAAGATGCGGGGCAGATCAATTCACCCCTCCACTTT	CASSQDAGQINSPLHF
TRBV6-5	few	TRBJ2-4	TRBD1	TGTGCCAGCAGCCGGACAGGGTGGCACATTCAGTACTTC	CASSRTGWHIQYF
TRBV20-1	NA	TRBJ2-7	NA	TGCAGTGCTAGACGCAGCTACGAGCAGTACTTC	CSARRSYEQYF
TRBV10-3	NA	TRBJ1-5	NA	TGTGCCATCAAAAACAGGACCAATCAGCCCCAGCATTTT	CAIKNRTNQPQHF
TRBV18	few	TRBJ1-1	NA	TGTGCCAGCTCACCACCGGTAGACTCCACTGAAGCTTTCTTT	CASSPPVDSTEAFF
TRBV30	few	TRBJ2-7	NA	TGTGCCTGGAGTGTAGAGGCAGGGCCCAGCTACGAGCAGTACTTC	CAWSVEAGPSYEQYF
TRBV7-2	NA	TRBJ2-7	TRBD2	TGTGCCAGCAGCCCGGGACTAGCGGGGGAGTACGAGCAGTACTTC	CASSPGLAGEYEQYF
TRBV5-5	few	TRBJ1-2	NA	TGTGCCAGCAGCGCCGACATGTTTTATGGCTACACCTTC	CASSADMFYGYTF
TRBV19	few	TRBJ1-5	TRBD1	TGTGCCGGCGGGGGGACAGGGAGCTTCAATCAGCCCCAGCATTTT	CAGGGTGSFNQPQHF
TRBV6-5	NA	TRBJ2-7	NA	TGTGCCAGCAGTTACTCGATAGGGGGTCGGACCTACGAGCAGTACTTC	CASSYSIGGRTYEQYF